These 32 T cell receptor beta chains came from one sample sequenced in a study of T cell clonality in common variable immunodeficiency. Here immunoSEQ multiplex PCR was the method, and the copy in TCRdb shows in-frame clones only, minus some. Recorded here are roughly 70,000 clones, none singletons. The sample consisted of peripheral blood mononuclear cells. The receptor source for this set is a person aged 18-70 years in good health.

This clone was seen ten or more times. With the read ending 3 residues before the CDR3 end, the germline J gene is used to fill in that end. The chain has TRBV20-1 and TRBJ2-2; the match to TRBD2 covers 9 bases. V dropped 0 bases and J dropped 0; count of bases not matched to a gene: 2. In germline, CDR1 is DFQATT, CDR2 SNEGSKA (reference sequence). The CDR3 spans 16 residues. The covered CDR3 bases are TGCAGTGCTAGAGACGGCGGGAGGGCGAACACCGGGGAG. Its protein product is CSARDGGRANTGE. The full CDR3 is CSARDGGRANTGELFF.

Many counts were recorded for this clone. The junction differs from germline at one of its ends, possibly a read error. The CDR3 end falls 3 residues outside the read, so it is completed with the germline J gene. V usage is TRBV2 and J usage is TRBJ2-1; 12 bases match TRBD2. This CDR3 is 15 amino acids long. CDR1 and CDR2 (germline): SNHLY, FYNNEI. CDR3: CASREGLAGYNEQFF. Incomplete CDR3 DNA: TGTGCCAGCAGAGAAGGACTAGCGGGATACAATGAG.

This clone was observed at least ten times. Read sequence stops 3 residues before the CDR3 end, and the germline J gene provides the missing end. The chain carries TRBV12-3 or TRBV12-4 and TRBJ1-1; D is ambiguous. The V end lost 0 bases, the J end lost 3 bases, and 8 bases lay between the germline ends. The CDR3 has 14 residues. The CDR3: CASSLASVDTEAFF. The DNA read from the CDR3 is TGTGCCAGCAGTTTAGCATCAGTTGACACTGAA.

This clone came up many times. Coverage ceases 3 residues before the CDR3 finishes, and the germline J gene fills in the end. The chain employs TRBV9 and TRBJ2-5, with TRBD2 matching 11 bases. The CDR3 loop spans 19 amino acids. Germline-derived CDR1 and CDR2 are SGDLS and YYNGEE. Unmatched junction bases numbered 14, after V lost 0 bases and J lost 4 bases. The sequenced CDR3 bases are TGTGCCAGCAGCGTAGGGCTAGCGGGGGGCGGTCGGATCCGAGAGACC. As protein: CASSVGLAGGGRIRET. The full CDR3 protein reads CASSVGLAGGGRIRETQYF.

This clone was picked up many times. The read terminates 3 residues before the CDR3 end, so the remaining end is supplied by the germline J gene. The genes are TRBV5-8 and TRBJ1-5; weak D call: TRBD1 (5 bases). Germline V gene data show CDR1 as SGHTS and CDR2 as YDEGEE. Trimming removed 0 bases at V and 0 bases at J, with 7 bases between. The CDR3 is 15 residues long. CDR3 sequence reads: CASSLAGYSNQPQHF. The DNA read from the CDR3 is TGTGCCAGCAGCTTGGCAGGGTATAGCAATCAGCCC.

This clone was counted only a few times. From the germline J gene comes the end of the CDR3, since the read stops 3 residues before it. The rearrangement links TRBV5-4 to TRBJ2-7, with TRBD1 identical over 8 bases. V shed 5 bases and J 4 bases; nucleotides not matched to a gene: 11. Germline lookup yields CDR1 SGHNT and CDR2 YYREEE (reference sequence). This CDR3 comprises 15 residues. CDR3 in amino acids: CASRLPGQAFYEQYF. The CDR3 bases that were read are TGTGCCAGCAGGTTGCCGGGACAGGCTTTTTACGAG.

Note on this clone: Sequencing ends 3 residues short of the CDR3 end; the germline J gene provides the rest. The chain uses TRBV5-3 and TRBJ2-7; 8 nucleotides match TRBD2. TRBV5-3 is recorded as an ORF, its role being uncertain. This CDR3 region has 18 residues. Trimming took 3 bases from V and 1 from J; bases not matched to a gene: 15. The sequenced CDR3 bases are TGTGCCAGAAGCTCGCCAAGAGCGGGGGTCTTCCTTTCCTACGAG. It is translated as CARSSPRAGVFLSYE. The complete CDR3 reads CARSSPRAGVFLSYEQYF.

In this sample, this clone turned up many times. The DNA ends 3 residues before the CDR3 does, and the rest of the CDR3 is filled in from the germline J gene. This chain connects TRBV7-2 to TRBJ2-7; 7 nucleotides align to TRBD1. CDR3 length: 14 amino acids. V shed 8 bases and J 6 bases; nucleotides not matched to a gene: 13. The germline gives CDR1 SGHTA, CDR2 FQGNSA. The CDR3 loop is CASSRPGTDAEQYF. The sequenced part of the CDR3 DNA is TGTGCCAGCTCGAGGCCCGGGACAGACGCCGAG.

The sample holds many counts of this clone. The read finishes 3 residues shy of the CDR3 end, and the germline J gene is used to complete it. This chain connects TRBV6-1 to TRBJ1-4, with 7 bases identical to TRBD1. This CDR3 has 16 residues. J was trimmed by 5 bases and V by 4 bases; bases with no gene match: 10. The V gene's germline CDR1 is MNHNS and CDR2 SASEGT. The sequenced CDR3 bases are TGTGCCAGCAGTGGCCTCCCAGGGGGAAGCAATGAAAAA. This encodes CASSGLPGGSNEK. In full, the CDR3 is CASSGLPGGSNEKLFF.

This clone was seen at least ten times. The read gets to within 3 residues of the CDR3 end, and the germline J gene fills in the rest. The genes are TRBV20-1 and TRBJ2-1, with unresolved D. The CDR3 loop spans 12 amino acids. V was trimmed by 4 bases and J by 5 bases, leaving 9 bases between them. Looked up from germline, CDR1 is DFQATT and CDR2 is SNEGSKA (reference sequence). CDR3 protein: CSATVVDNEQFF. The sequenced part of the CDR3 DNA is TGCAGTGCTACGGTCGTGGACAATGAG.

This clone was seen a few times. From the germline J gene comes the end of the CDR3, since the read stops 3 residues before it. The V and J genes are TRBV5-1 and TRBJ2-1; TRBD2 matches 9 bases. The length of the CDR3 is 17 residues. V lost 4 bases, J lost 0 bases, and 8 bases stayed unmatched. Looked up from germline, CDR1 is SGHRS and CDR2 is YFSETQ. The CDR3 bases that were read are TGCGCCAGCAGCAAGGCTAGCGGGGCGGTCTCCTACAATGAG. Translated: CASSKASGAVSYNE. The complete CDR3 protein is CASSKASGAVSYNEQFF.

There are many counts of this clone. From the germline J gene comes the end of the CDR3, since the read stops 3 residues before it. The V call is TRBV6-1, the J call TRBJ1-3, with D perhaps matching TRBD1 (5 bases). Trimming left V 3 bases short and J 3 bases short, with 9 bases between. Germline V lookup: CDR1 MNHNS, CDR2 SASEGT. This CDR3 has 14 residues. The DNA read from the CDR3 is TGTGCCAGCAGTGATTTGGACATTGGAAACACC. Its protein is CASSDLDIGNT. The CDR3 reads in full as CASSDLDIGNTIYF.

This clone was recorded many times. The read is 3 residues too short to cover the CDR3 end, so that end is filled in from the germline J gene. The chain links TRBV6-1 to TRBJ2-2; D might be TRBD2 (5 bases). The germline CDR1 and CDR2 sequences are MNHNS and SASEGT. V lost 0 bases to trimming and J lost 5 bases, with 13 bases between them. The CDR3 is 16 residues long. CDR3 loop: CASSEAGGGGTGELFF. The CDR3 DNA, read in part, is TGTGCCAGCAGTGAAGCCGGAGGTGGCGGGACCGGGGAG.

This clone has a count of ten or more. With the read ending 3 residues before the CDR3 end, the germline J gene is used to fill in that end. Other DNA sequences in this sample translate to the same CDR3. V usage is TRBV18 and J usage is TRBJ1-2, with 8 bases identical to TRBD1. The CDR3 has 17 residues. Germline CDR1 KGHSH, CDR2 LQKENI. This chain's CDR3 is CASSPQLGQGAASGYTF. The sequenced part of the CDR3 DNA is TGTGCCAGCTCACCCCAACTCGGGCAGGGGGCGGCTAGCGGC.

This clone was picked up many times. The read gets to within 3 residues of the CDR3 end, and the germline J gene fills in the rest. The genes are TRBV10-3 and TRBJ2-1; D not certain. V was shortened by 2 bases and J by 4 bases, with 9 bases between the two germline ends. Looked up from germline, CDR1 is ENHRY and CDR2 is SYGVKD. CDR3 length: 14 residues. This CDR3 reads CAISEPSRYNEQFF. The sequenced part of the CDR3 DNA is TGTGCCATCAGTGAGCCCTCGCGTTACAATGAG.

This clone was detected ten times or more. Read coverage stops 3 residues before the CDR3 terminus; the germline J gene supplies the remainder. V and J are TRBV30 and TRBJ2-1; D perhaps matches TRBD1 (6 bases). This CDR3 has 15 residues. CDR1 GTSNPN and CDR2 SVGIG come from the germline V gene (reference sequence). V shed 0 bases and J shed 7 bases, with 16 bases lying between them. Incomplete CDR3 DNA: TGTGCCTGGAGTGTACGGGCAGGGGTGGTGAATGAG. It yields the protein CAWSVRAGVVNE. In full, the CDR3 is CAWSVRAGVVNEQFF. The variable domain in full, with the rest retrieved from reference TRBV30 and TRBJ2-1, is SQTIHQWPATLVQPVGSPLSLECTVEGTSNPNLYWYRQAAGRGLQLLFYSVGIGQISSEVPQNLSASRPQDRQFILSSKKLLLSDSGFYLCAWSVRAGVVNEQFFGPGTRLTVL.

This clone was recorded at least ten times. Read data end 3 residues before the CDR3 end; the end is taken from the germline J gene. The chain joins TRBV28 to TRBJ2-3, with 12 bases matching TRBD2. This CDR3 has 17 residues. Germline loops: CDR1 MDHEN, CDR2 SYDVKM. CDR3 bases read: TGTGCCAGCAGTTTAAAGGTTTGGACTAGCGGGAAGAAGACG. The encoded protein is CASSLKVWTSGKKT. The whole CDR3 is CASSLKVWTSGKKTQYF.

This clone was found many times. The read gets to within 3 residues of the CDR3 end, and the germline J gene fills in the rest. The chain uses TRBV5-1 and TRBJ2-7; 8 nucleotides agree with TRBD1. V gave up 0 bases and J gave up 2 bases; unmatched junction bases: 10. The CDR3 runs to 17 residues. Germline CDR1 reads SGHRS; CDR2 reads YFSETQ. The CDR3 region is CASSLGLGTGLTYEQYF. The CDR3 bases that were read are TGCGCCAGCAGCTTGGGTCTGGGGACAGGCTTAACCTACGAG.

About this clone: Read data end 3 residues before the CDR3 end; the end is taken from the germline J gene. This chain uses TRBV18 with TRBJ2-7; a weak D match, TRBD2 (5 bases). Per the germline V gene, CDR1 is KGHSH and CDR2 is LQKENI. Trimming removed 2 bases at V and 6 bases at J, with 17 bases between. The CDR3 spans 15 residues. The CDR3 DNA, read in part, is TGTGCCAGCTCACCATCACCCGGACTCGTAGGCGAG. Amino acids: CASSPSPGLVGE. In full, the CDR3 is CASSPSPGLVGEQYF. Based on the CDR3 plus reference TRBV18 and TRBJ2-7, the full variable domain is NAGVMQNPRHLVRRRGQEARLRCSPMKGHSHVYWYRQLPEEGLKFMVYLQKENIIDESGMPKERFSAEFPKEGPSILRIQQVVRGDSAAYFCASSPSPGLVGEQYFGPGTRLTVT.

This clone was seen repeatedly, ten times or more. The CDR3 end falls 3 residues outside the read, so it is completed with the germline J gene. The chain links TRBV7-3 to TRBJ2-1; 9 nucleotides line up with TRBD1. The CDR3 consists of 15 residues. Trimming took 5 bases from V and 9 from J; bases not matched to a gene: 11. Germline CDR1 reads SGHTA; CDR2 reads FQGTGA. CDR3 residues: CASSPSGQGNSEQFF. The covered CDR3 bases are TGTGCCAGCAGCCCCTCGGGACAGGGCAATTCTGAG.

In this sample, this clone turned up many times. The read halts 3 residues ahead of the CDR3 end, with the missing end drawn from the germline J gene. The V gene is TRBV5-1, the J gene TRBJ1-1; 10 bases map to TRBD1. This CDR3 is 17 amino acids long. V lost 4 bases, J lost 0 bases, and 9 bases stayed unmatched. Germline V gives CDR1 SGHRS, CDR2 YFSETQ. The CDR3: CASSASRDRGMNTEAFF. Partial CDR3 DNA: TGCGCCAGCAGCGCGTCCCGGGACAGGGGAATGAACACTGAA.

The table lists this clone with many counts. The DNA ends 3 residues before the CDR3 does, and the rest of the CDR3 is filled in from the germline J gene. This chain joins TRBV7-8 and TRBJ2-7; tentatively, D is TRBD2 (6 bases). CDR1 and CDR2 from the germline V gene are SGHVS and FQNEAQ. V dropped 5 bases and J dropped 4 bases, with 15 bases sitting between them. The CDR3 is made up of 14 amino acids. Incomplete CDR3 DNA: TGTGCCAGCAGCGTCCGGGACTCCAAATACGAG. This codes for CASSVRDSKYE. From start to end, the CDR3 is CASSVRDSKYEQYF.

This clone has a count of ten or more. The read halts 3 residues ahead of the CDR3 end, with the missing end drawn from the germline J gene. The chain is built from TRBV20-1 and TRBJ2-3, with 12 positions matching TRBD2. The CDR3 covers 16 residues. The trim removed 5 bases at V and 2 bases at J, leaving 8 bases unmatched. The germline gives CDR1 DFQATT, CDR2 SNEGSKA (reference sequence). The CDR3 is CSAAPLAGGFTDTQYF. The part of the CDR3 DNA that was read is TGCAGTGCTGCACCACTAGCGGGGGGCTTCACAGATACG.

This clone was counted many times. The read stops 3 residues short of the end of the CDR3; the missing end is completed from the germline J gene. The chain carries TRBV6-1 and TRBJ1-1; 8 positions match TRBD1. This CDR3 comprises 13 residues. The V gene's germline CDR1 is MNHNS and CDR2 SASEGT. The CDR3 loop reads CASSEGTGWKAFF. The CDR3 DNA, read in part, is TGTGCCAGCAGTGAAGGGACAGGGTGGAAA.

At least ten counts were recorded for this clone. The CDR3 extends 3 residues past the end of the read, so its final part is completed from the germline J gene. The chain is built from TRBV19 and TRBJ1-1, with D unresolved. The CDR3 loop spans 12 amino acids. Germline V gives CDR1 LNHDA, CDR2 SQIVND (reference sequence). CDR3 sequence: CASSIARSEAFF. The sequenced CDR3 bases are TGTGCCAGTAGTATAGCGCGTTCGGAA. Supplemented by reference TRBV19 and TRBJ1-1, the full variable domain reads DGGITQSPKYLFRKEGQNVTLSCEQNLNHDAMYWYRQDPGQGLRLIYYSQIVNDFQKGDIAEGYSVSREKKESFPLTVTSAQKNPTAFYLCASSIARSEAFFGQGTRLTVV.

Ten or more counts support this clone. Read data end 3 residues before the CDR3 end; the end is taken from the germline J gene. This chain links TRBV5-1 with TRBJ2-1, with a possible D match to TRBD1 (6 bases). Germline assignment: CDR1 SGHRS and CDR2 YFSETQ. The length of the CDR3 is 14 residues. V was trimmed by 4 bases and J by 3 bases, leaving 11 bases between them. The sequenced CDR3 bases are TGCGCCAGCAGCAGGGGGACGGACTACAATGAG. It encodes CASSRGTDYNE. The CDR3 as a whole reads CASSRGTDYNEQFF.

The table lists this clone with many counts. The read finishes 3 residues shy of the CDR3 end, and the germline J gene is used to complete it. J is TRBJ2-3 and V is TRBV6-8, with 13 bases fitting TRBD2. The J segment lost 3 bases and the V segment lost 9 bases, leaving 6 bases of the junction unmatched. The CDR3 extends over 15 amino acids. Per germline, CDR1 MNHGY and CDR2 SAAAGT. The CDR3 spells CASFGTSGETDTQYF. The sequenced part of the CDR3 DNA is TGTGCCAGTTTCGGGACTAGCGGGGAAACAGATACG.

This clone was counted at least ten times. The read terminates 3 residues ahead of where the CDR3 ends, so the germline J gene completes it. The chain carries TRBV5-1 and TRBJ2-3; 12 nucleotides line up with TRBD2. J lost 6 bases, V lost 4 bases, and 6 bases had no gene match. The CDR3 runs 15 residues. Germline V lookup: CDR1 SGHRS, CDR2 YFSETQ. The CDR3 sequence is CASSPLLAGGDTQYF. The covered CDR3 bases are TGCGCCAGCAGCCCGTTACTAGCGGGAGGCGATACG.

This clone was seen ten or more times. Sequencing ends 3 residues short of the CDR3 end; the germline J gene provides the rest. This chain connects TRBV14 to TRBJ2-1; 8 nucleotides line up with TRBD1. CDR3 length: 14 residues. Germline V gene sequence: CDR1 SGHDN, CDR2 FVKESK. V trimming: 7 bases; J trimming: 7 bases; junction bases outside the gene matches: 9. CDR3 DNA (partial): TGTGCCAGCATAGCGACAGGGGAGAAAAATGAG. Encoded protein: CASIATGEKNE. The complete CDR3 sequence is CASIATGEKNEQFF.

This clone showed up many times. With the read ending 3 residues before the CDR3 end, the germline J gene is used to fill in that end. This sequence joins TRBV20-1 and TRBJ2-1; 14 bases align to TRBD2. The CDR3 has 17 residues. Per the germline V gene, CDR1 is DFQATT and CDR2 is SNEGSKA (reference sequence). Losses at the gene ends were 6 bases for V and 3 bases for J; bases not matched to a gene: 10. The CDR3 DNA, read in part, is TGCAGTGCCCAATTGGGACTAGCGGGAGAGTTCTACAATGAG. Protein product: CSAQLGLAGEFYNE. The entire CDR3 protein reads CSAQLGLAGEFYNEQFF.

This clone was found many times. Coverage ceases 3 residues before the CDR3 finishes, and the germline J gene fills in the end. The J gene is TRBJ2-2, the V gene TRBV18; D perhaps matches TRBD2 (5 bases). In germline, CDR1 is KGHSH, CDR2 LQKENI. The V end was cut by 1 base, the J end by 5 bases, with 20 bases between. This CDR3 is built from 18 residues. The CDR3 is CASSPLMGPRGSTGELFF. The CDR3 bases that were read are TGTGCCAGCTCACCACTGATGGGTCCACGGGGTTCGACCGGGGAG.

This clone was seen repeatedly, ten times or more. The read halts 3 residues ahead of the CDR3 end, with the missing end drawn from the germline J gene. V and J are TRBV12-5 and TRBJ1-1, with D tentatively TRBD1 (5 bases). Germline V lookup: CDR1 LGHNT, CDR2 FRNRAP. The CDR3 runs to 15 residues. Trimming shortened V by 1 base and J by 4 bases, and 13 bases separated the two germline ends. The sequenced part of the CDR3 DNA is TGTGCTAGTGGTTTGGCCTCGACAGTGGGCACTGAA. It yields the protein CASGLASTVGTE. The whole CDR3 protein reads CASGLASTVGTEAFF.